These 9 T cell receptor beta chains were all obtained from the same sample, sequenced in a study of T cells and Merkel cell carcinoma outcomes. Clones were read by immunoSEQ multiplex PCR, and TCRdb kept only the in-frame ones, dropping some. The table records roughly 11,000 clones, 95% of them present only once. Sequencing was performed on tumor tissue from Merkel cell carcinoma. Source of these receptors: a human donor with Merkel cell carcinoma.

This clone has a single count. The CDR3, as DNA: TGTGCCAGCTCACCAGAATCTGTAGGGTTTGGCGAGCAGTACTTC. Its protein is CASSPESVGFGEQYF. The chain carries TRBV18 and TRBJ2-7; D call uncertain. V dropped 2 bases and J dropped 6 bases, with 17 bases sitting between them. Germline V gene data show CDR1 as KGHSH and CDR2 as LQKENI. CDR3 length: 15 amino acids.

The chain couples TRBV7-8 to TRBJ2-3; D may be TRBD2 (6 bases). Trimming cost V 4 bases and J 1 base, with 9 bases left between them. Germline V CDR1 and CDR2: SGHVS, FQNEAQ. The CDR3 runs 14 residues. CDR3 region: CASSWDSRTDTQYF. CDR3 sequence (DNA): TGTGCCAGCAGCTGGGACTCCCGCACAGATACGCAGTATTTT.

This chain connects TRBV6-1 to TRBJ1-1; no clear D. The CDR3 runs 14 residues. V was clipped by 2 bases and J by 2 bases, with 9 bases between them. The germline V gene has CDR1 MNHNS and CDR2 SASEGT. The CDR3 coding sequence is TGTGCCAGCAGTGAAAGTTGGAGTAACACTGAAGCTTTCTTT. Translating gives CASSESWSNTEAFF.

CDR3: CASSQDGREDDEQYF. The CDR3, as DNA: TGTGCCAGCAGCCAAGATGGCAGGGAAGATGACGAGCAGTACTTC. This rearrangement joins TRBV4-2 to TRBJ2-7; weak D call: TRBD1 (5 bases). The CDR3 runs to 15 residues. The V end lost 0 bases, the J end lost 5 bases, and 14 bases lay between the germline ends. The germline V gene encodes CDR1 LGHNA and CDR2 YNFKEQ.

The chain combines TRBV29-1 with TRBJ1-1; no clear D. The CDR3 runs 12 residues. Germline CDR1 reads SQVTM; CDR2 reads ANQGSEA. V lost 3 bases and J lost 5, with 10 bases in between. The CDR3 DNA reads TGCAGCGTTGATCCTGGGGTTACTGAAGCTTTCTTT. Translating it yields CSVDPGVTEAFF.

V is TRBV11-1 and J is TRBJ2-7; possible D gene TRBD1, 5 bases. The V gene lost 1 base and the J gene lost 9 bases, with 13 bases spanning the gap. Per germline, CDR1 SGHAT and CDR2 FQDESV (reference sequence). The CDR3 extends over 13 amino acids. The chain's CDR3 is CASSLEFRAGQYF. CDR3 bases: TGTGCCAGCAGCTTAGAGTTCAGGGCCGGGCAGTACTTC.

The V and J genes are TRBV7-8 and TRBJ2-2, with D possibly being TRBD1 (6 bases). V was cut by 1 base and J by 0 bases, with 12 bases left in between. Germline V gene lookup returns CDR1 SGHVS and CDR2 FQNEAQ. The CDR3 loop spans 17 amino acids. In DNA form, the CDR3 reads TGTGCCAGCAGCTTAGGGACAGAGTATCCGAACACCGGGGAGCTGTTTTTT. This encodes CASSLGTEYPNTGELFF. Full variable domain (rest looked up from reference TRBV7-8 and TRBJ2-2): GAGVSQSPRYKVAKRGQDVALRCDPISGHVSLFWYQQALGQGPEFLTYFQNEAQLDKSGLPSDRFFAERPEGSVSTLKIQRTQQEDSAVYLCASSLGTEYPNTGELFFGEGSRLTVL.

This chain links TRBV2 with TRBJ2-1; tentatively, D is TRBD2 (5 bases). Germline values: CDR1 SNHLY, CDR2 FYNNEI. The CDR3 is 15 amino acids. V shed 2 bases and J shed 4 bases, with 12 bases lying between them. For the CDR3, the DNA is TGTGCCAGCAGTGAATTACTAGTTAGGTACAATGAGCAGTTCTTC. Protein product: CASSELLVRYNEQFF.

The chain uses TRBV30 and TRBJ2-3; D might be TRBD1 (5 bases). Germline V gives CDR1 GTSNPN, CDR2 SVGIG (reference sequence). The length of the CDR3 is 13 residues. V gave up 4 bases and J gave up 4 bases, with 12 bases separating them. CDR3 residues: CAWNVRVADTQYF. The CDR3 nucleotides are TGTGCCTGGAATGTCAGGGTTGCAGATACGCAGTATTTT.